The rows below give T cell receptor beta chains drawn from one sample of a study of OX40 agonist ivuxolimab in advanced cancers. The table came from immunoSEQ multiplex PCR; TCRdb's copy has only in-frame clones and leaves some out. The repertoire has some 73,000 clones, 75% to 90% of them found once; the top ten carry roughly 9.7%. The specimen comprised CD4+ or CD8+ T cells sorted from blood, sampled in a trial of the OX40 agonist ivuxolimab. The receptors were gathered from an adult with an advanced solid tumor such as melanoma, head and neck, liver or kidney cancer. The conserved cysteine and the conserved F or W are not part of the CDR3 here.

>TRBJ2-7|TRBV7-3
ASSPGAALSYEQY
>TRBJ1-1|TRBV9
ASSPGYAEAF
>TRBJ2-2|TRBV7-8
ASSFYAGLAGGPGTGELF
>TRBJ2-1|TRBV5-1
ASSHGQNNEQF
>TRBJ1-2|TRBV5-1
ASSFTNYGYT
>TRBJ2-2|TRBV5-6
ASSLINSALNTGELF
>TRBJ1-2|TRBV29-1
SVGYGVDGYT
>TRBJ2-7|TRBV27
ASSINLGAYEQY
>TRBJ2-1|TRBV11-3
ASSSWGQGSYNEQF
>TRBJ2-2|TRBV25-1
ASTLREGSGELF
>TRBJ2-7|TRBV7-8
ASSLAEGTRALYEQY
>TRBJ2-2|TRBV28
ASSLLSGVGVGELF
>TRBJ1-2|TRBV27
ASSLEARGGVYGYT
>TRBJ2-1|TRBV19
ASSLADGNEQF
>TRBJ1-1|TRBV5-6
ASSLNTEAF
>TRBJ2-1|TRBV5-8
ASSLGFLLADSYNEQF
>TRBJ2-3|TRBV9
ASSGTSTDTQY
>TRBJ1-3|TRBV5-5
ASSLTDSGNTIY
>TRBJ1-4|TRBV5-6
ASSARTGVEKLF
>TRBJ2-1|TRBV7-3
ASSLTSGAYNEQF
>TRBJ1-1|TRBV2
ASSLQGQPYEAF
>TRBJ2-7|TRBV6-1
ASSKDGYEQY
>TRBJ1-5|TRBV6-4
AKIRDGRNQPQH
>TRBJ2-7|TRBV5-4
ASSLTSWGNSYEQY
>TRBJ1-4|TRBV4-1
ASSQDLGYEKLF
>TRBJ2-7|TRBV29-1
SVVDAAQY
>TRBJ2-5|TRBV7-9
ASSAAWEETQY
>TRBJ2-5|TRBV2
ASMGSSETQY
>TRBJ1-1|TRBV27
ASSLSQRLTEAF
>TRBJ2-7|TRBV19
ASSILPGTGSYEQY
>TRBJ2-3|TRBV19
ASRLSPFTDTQY
>TRBJ1-1|TRBV5-1
ASSLGGSGSRTEAF
>TRBJ2-7|TRBV5-4
ASTRGGGSVYEQY
>TRBJ2-3|TRBV11-2
ASINRRGRVGTDTQY
>TRBJ2-5|TRBV7-9
ASSPLHGGLYQETQY
>TRBJ1-2|TRBV11-2
ASSLESGAYGYT
>TRBJ2-3|TRBV11-2
ASTITTGPEGTDTQY
>TRBJ1-1|TRBV7-9
ASSLVVVAEAF
>TRBJ2-7|TRBV27
ASSLGQGAYEQY
>TRBJ2-5|TRBV27
ASSTHRGGKTQY
>TRBJ1-1|TRBV18
ASSPETSTLF
>TRBJ1-1|TRBV27
ASSKTGGRNTEAF